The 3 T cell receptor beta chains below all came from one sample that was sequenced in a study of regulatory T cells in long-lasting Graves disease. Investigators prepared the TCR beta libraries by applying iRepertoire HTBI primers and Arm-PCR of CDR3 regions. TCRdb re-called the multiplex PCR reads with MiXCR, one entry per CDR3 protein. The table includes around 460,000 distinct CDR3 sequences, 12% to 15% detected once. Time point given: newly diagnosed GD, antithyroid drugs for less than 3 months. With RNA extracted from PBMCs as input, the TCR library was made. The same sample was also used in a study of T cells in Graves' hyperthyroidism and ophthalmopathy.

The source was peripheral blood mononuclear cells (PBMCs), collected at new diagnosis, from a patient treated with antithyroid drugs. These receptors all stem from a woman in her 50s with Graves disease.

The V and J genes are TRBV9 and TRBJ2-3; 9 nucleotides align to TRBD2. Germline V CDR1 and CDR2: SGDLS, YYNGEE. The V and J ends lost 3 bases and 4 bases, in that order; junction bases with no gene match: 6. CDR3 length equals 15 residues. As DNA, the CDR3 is TGTGCCAGCAGCGAGGGACTAGCCTCGGCAGATACGCAGTATTTT. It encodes CASSEGLASADTQYF.

CDR3 sequence: CASFLDGPYNEQFF. The CDR3 DNA reads TGTGCCAGCTTCCTAGACGGGCCCTACAATGAGCAGTTCTTC. The rearrangement links TRBV27 to TRBJ2-1, with D uncertain. Germline lookup yields CDR1 MNHEY and CDR2 SMNVEV (reference sequence). The CDR3 covers 14 residues. V lost 8 bases to trimming and J lost 2 bases, with 13 bases between them.

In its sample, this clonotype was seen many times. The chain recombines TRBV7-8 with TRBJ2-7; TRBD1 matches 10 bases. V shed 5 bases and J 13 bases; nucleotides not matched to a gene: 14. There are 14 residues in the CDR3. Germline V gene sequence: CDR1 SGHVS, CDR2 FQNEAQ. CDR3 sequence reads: CASSANGWDRGSYF. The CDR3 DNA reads TGTGCCAGCAGCGCAAACGGCTGGGACAGGGGATCATACTTC.